A selection of T cell receptor beta chains follows, all from one sample in a study of blood T cells in healthy people across ages. In TCRdb, the 5' RACE reads were re-called with MiXCR into one record per CDR3 protein. The table records over 1.5 million distinct CDR3 sequences, around 48% of them present only once. Sequenced input: blood. These receptors came from a woman aged 40 to 50 in good health. Each CDR3 is given with its conserved first and last residue. Fields, in order: D gene, J gene, V gene, clone size, CDR3 length, CDR3 DNA, CDR3 protein. The D gene is left open where the match is weak. Only part of the rows carry a size: once, few, many, or a class if the clone is expanded.

TRBD1	TRBJ1-6	TRBV4-1	NA	16	TGCGCCAGCAGCCAAGCACCGACAGGGGTAGGTTCACCCCTCCACTTT	CASSQAPTGVGSPLHF
NA	TRBJ2-1	TRBV20-1	NA	11	TGCAGTGCCCGGGCGTGGAGTGAGCAGTTCTTC	CSARAWSEQFF
NA	TRBJ1-6	TRBV6-2/TRBV6-3	NA	19	TGTGCCAGCAGTACTACATCGACTCCGGGACAACTAGAACGATCACCCCTCCACTTT	CASSTTSTPGQLERSPLHF
NA	TRBJ2-7	TRBV20-1	few	15	TGCAGTGCCAAGTCAAGGGGGGGCCTGCCCTACGAGCAGTACTTC	CSAKSRGGLPYEQYF
TRBD1	TRBJ2-7	TRBV20-1	few	14	TGCAGTGCTGAACGGACAGGGGCCCCCTACGAGCAGTACTTC	CSAERTGAPYEQYF
TRBD1	TRBJ2-7	TRBV6-1	NA	18	TGTGCCACCCGAAACCCGGGACAGGGGATTTCCAATGCCTACGAGCAGTACTTC	CATRNPGQGISNAYEQYF
TRBD1	TRBJ2-7	TRBV7-2	NA	15	TGTGCCAGCAGTCTCAACAGGGGTGCCTACAATGAGCAGTACTTC	CASSLNRGAYNEQYF
NA	TRBJ1-1	TRBV7-8	NA	15	TGTGCCAGCAGCTGGACCGGGACATCGAACACTGAAGCTTTCTTT	CASSWTGTSNTEAFF
NA	TRBJ2-1	TRBV5-6	NA	13	TGTGCCAGCAGCTCCCTAGGGGCGGGGGAGCAGTTCTTC	CASSSLGAGEQFF
NA	TRBJ1-2	TRBV29-1	NA	13	TGCAGCGTTGAAAGGTTGTCCAACTATGGCTACACCTTC	CSVERLSNYGYTF
NA	TRBJ1-1	TRBV7-8	once	13	TGTGCCAGCAGCATCCGCATAGGTCCTGAAGCTTTCTTT	CASSIRIGPEAFF
NA	TRBJ1-2	TRBV7-9	many	12	TGTGCCAGCAGCTTAGTGGACTATGGCTACACCTTC	CASSLVDYGYTF
NA	TRBJ2-6	TRBV20-1	NA	15	TGCAGTGCTAGAGATAGTAGGACAGGGGCCAACGTCCTGACTTTC	CSARDSRTGANVLTF
NA	TRBJ1-1	TRBV15	NA	14	TGTGCCACCAGCAGAGATCCCGCGGGGACTGAAGCTTTCTTT	CATSRDPAGTEAFF
NA	TRBJ2-5	TRBV11-2	NA	14	TGTGCCAGCAGCTTAGTCGGCAGCGTAGAGACCCAGTACTTC	CASSLVGSVETQYF
NA	TRBJ1-4	TRBV9	NA	15	TGTGCCAGCAGCGTAGAAGGGAGGGCCGGTGAAAAACTGTTTTTT	CASSVEGRAGEKLFF
TRBD1	TRBJ2-1	TRBV7-2	NA	16	TGTGCCAGCAGCTCTCCACCGGGACAGGGTGTGATTGAGCAGTTCTTC	CASSSPPGQGVIEQFF
NA	TRBJ2-7	TRBV2	NA	12	TGTGCCAGCGCCCGCGAGGGGGACGAGCAGTACTTC	CASAREGDEQYF
TRBD1	TRBJ2-4	TRBV12-3/TRBV12-4	NA	15	TGTGCCAGCAGCCCCCGGACAGGGTTACCGAGCATTCAGTACTTC	CASSPRTGLPSIQYF
NA	TRBJ1-1	TRBV11-2	NA	18	TGTGCCAGCAGCTTAGCCTCGGCGGGTAGGCAGGGGAACACTGAAGCTTTCTTT	CASSLASAGRQGNTEAFF
TRBD1	TRBJ1-1	TRBV6-6	NA	13	TGTGCCAGCAGGCATCCGACAGGGAATGAAGCTTTCTTT	CASRHPTGNEAFF
NA	TRBJ2-5	TRBV7-2	NA	12	TGTGCCAGCAGCTTTAGGTGGGAGACCCAGTACTTC	CASSFRWETQYF
NA	TRBJ1-6	TRBV7-8	many	16	TGTGCCAGCAGCCCTACGGGGGGACGGGGGAATTCACCCCTCCACTTT	CASSPTGGRGNSPLHF
NA	TRBJ2-1	TRBV6-5	NA	15	TGTGCCAGCAGTCAAGGGGCTTATACCATCGATGAGCAGTTCTTC	CASSQGAYTIDEQFF